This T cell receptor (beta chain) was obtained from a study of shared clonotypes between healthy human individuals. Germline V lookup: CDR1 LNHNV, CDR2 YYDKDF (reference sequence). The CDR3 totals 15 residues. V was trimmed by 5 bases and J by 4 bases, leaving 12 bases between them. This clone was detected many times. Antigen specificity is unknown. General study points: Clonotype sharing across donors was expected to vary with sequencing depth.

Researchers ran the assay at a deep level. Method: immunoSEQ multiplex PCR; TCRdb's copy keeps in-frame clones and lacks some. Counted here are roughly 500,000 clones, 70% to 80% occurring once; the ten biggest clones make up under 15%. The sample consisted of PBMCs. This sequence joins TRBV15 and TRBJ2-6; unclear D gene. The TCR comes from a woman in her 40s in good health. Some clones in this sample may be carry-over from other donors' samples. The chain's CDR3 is CATSPRSAGANVLTF. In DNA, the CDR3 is TGTGCCACCAGCCCCCGGTCCGCCGGGGCCAACGTCCTGACTTTC.